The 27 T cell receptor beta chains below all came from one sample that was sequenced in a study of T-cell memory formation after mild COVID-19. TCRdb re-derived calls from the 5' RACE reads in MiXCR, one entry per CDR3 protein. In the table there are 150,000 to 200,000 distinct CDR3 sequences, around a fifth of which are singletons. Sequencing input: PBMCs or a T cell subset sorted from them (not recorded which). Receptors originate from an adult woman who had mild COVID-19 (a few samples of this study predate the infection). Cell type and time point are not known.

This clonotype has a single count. The CDR3 DNA reads TGTGCCAGCAGCTTGGCTAGCGGGGGGGCGTGGGAGCAGTTCTTC. It is translated as CASSLASGGAWEQFF. J is TRBJ2-1 and V is TRBV5-4; 12 positions match TRBD2. CDR3 length: 15 amino acids. Per germline, CDR1 SGHNT and CDR2 YYREEE (reference sequence). Germline trimming cut 0 bases from V and 10 bases from J; bases unmatched to any gene: 5.

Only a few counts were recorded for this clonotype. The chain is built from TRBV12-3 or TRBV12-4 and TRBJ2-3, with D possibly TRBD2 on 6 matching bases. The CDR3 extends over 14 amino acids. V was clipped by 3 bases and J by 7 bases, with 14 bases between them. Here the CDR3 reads CASSFPGSSHTQYF. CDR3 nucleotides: TGTGCCAGCAGTTTCCCCGGGAGTAGTCATACGCAGTATTTT.

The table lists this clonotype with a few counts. The CDR3 sequence: CASSQSTGEQETQYF. The DNA for the CDR3 is TGCGCCAGCAGCCAATCGACAGGGGAACAAGAGACCCAGTACTTC. The V call is TRBV4-3, the J call TRBJ2-5; 8 bases fit TRBD1. The CDR3 runs to 15 residues. V was pared by 2 bases and J by 2 bases, with 4 bases of the junction left unmatched. Looked up from germline, CDR1 is LGHNA and CDR2 is YSLEER.

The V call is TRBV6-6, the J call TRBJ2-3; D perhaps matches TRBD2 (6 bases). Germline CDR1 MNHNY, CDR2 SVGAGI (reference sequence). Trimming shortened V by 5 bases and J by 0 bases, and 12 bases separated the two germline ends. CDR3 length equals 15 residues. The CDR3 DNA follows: TGTGCCAGCAGTCCCATAGCGGAGAGCACAGATACGCAGTATTTT. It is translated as CASSPIAESTDTQYF.

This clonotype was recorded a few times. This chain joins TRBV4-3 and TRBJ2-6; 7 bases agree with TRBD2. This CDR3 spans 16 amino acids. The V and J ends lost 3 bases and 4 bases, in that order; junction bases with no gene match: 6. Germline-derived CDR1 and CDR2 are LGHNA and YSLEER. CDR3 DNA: TGCGCCAGCAGCCACGAGGCGGGAGCGGGGGCCAACGTCCTGACTTTC. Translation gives CASSHEAGAGANVLTF.

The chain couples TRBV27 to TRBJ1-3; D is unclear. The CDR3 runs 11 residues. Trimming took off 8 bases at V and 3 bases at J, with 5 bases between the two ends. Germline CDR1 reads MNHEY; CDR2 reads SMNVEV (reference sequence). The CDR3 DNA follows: TGTGCCAGCGGTATTGGAAACACCATATATTTT. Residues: CASGIGNTIYF.

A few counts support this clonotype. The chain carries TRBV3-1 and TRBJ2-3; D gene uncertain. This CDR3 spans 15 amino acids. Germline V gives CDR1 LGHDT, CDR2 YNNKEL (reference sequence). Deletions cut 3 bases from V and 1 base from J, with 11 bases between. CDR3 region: CASSHRYGGTDTQYF. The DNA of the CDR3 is TGTGCCAGCAGCCATCGCTATGGGGGCACAGATACGCAGTATTTT.

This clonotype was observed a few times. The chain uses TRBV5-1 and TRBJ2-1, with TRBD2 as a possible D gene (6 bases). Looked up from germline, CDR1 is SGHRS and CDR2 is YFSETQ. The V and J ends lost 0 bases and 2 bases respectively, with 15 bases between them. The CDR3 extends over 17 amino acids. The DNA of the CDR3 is TGCGCCAGCAGCTTGGTCCAGGGCGGGGTAACCTACAATGAGCAGTTCTTC. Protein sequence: CASSLVQGGVTYNEQFF.

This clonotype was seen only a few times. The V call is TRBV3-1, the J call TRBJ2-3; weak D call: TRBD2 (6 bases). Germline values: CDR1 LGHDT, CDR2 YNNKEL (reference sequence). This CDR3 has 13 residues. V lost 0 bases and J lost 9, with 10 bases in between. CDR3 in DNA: TGTGCCAGCAGCCAAGAGGAGGGTCGAACGCAGTATTTT. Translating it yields CASSQEEGRTQYF.

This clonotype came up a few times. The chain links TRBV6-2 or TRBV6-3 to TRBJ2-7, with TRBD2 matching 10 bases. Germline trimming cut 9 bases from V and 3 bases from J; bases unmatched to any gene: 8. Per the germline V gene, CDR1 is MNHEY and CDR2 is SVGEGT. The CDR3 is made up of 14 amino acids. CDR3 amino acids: CASWGSGRLYEQYF. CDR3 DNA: TGTGCCAGTTGGGGTAGCGGGAGGCTCTACGAGCAGTACTTC.

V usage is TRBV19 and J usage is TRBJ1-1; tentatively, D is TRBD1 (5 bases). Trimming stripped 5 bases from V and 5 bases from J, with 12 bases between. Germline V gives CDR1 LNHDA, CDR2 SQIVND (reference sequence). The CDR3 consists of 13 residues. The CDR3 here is CASSAIQATEAFF. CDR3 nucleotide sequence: TGTGCCAGTAGTGCAATACAGGCTACTGAAGCTTTCTTT.

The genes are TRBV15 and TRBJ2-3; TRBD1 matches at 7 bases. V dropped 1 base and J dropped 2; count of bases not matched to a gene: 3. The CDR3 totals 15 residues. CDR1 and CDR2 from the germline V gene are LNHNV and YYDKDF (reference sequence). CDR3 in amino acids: CATSRAGQPTDTQYF. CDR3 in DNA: TGTGCCACCAGCAGAGCGGGACAGCCCACAGATACGCAGTATTTT.

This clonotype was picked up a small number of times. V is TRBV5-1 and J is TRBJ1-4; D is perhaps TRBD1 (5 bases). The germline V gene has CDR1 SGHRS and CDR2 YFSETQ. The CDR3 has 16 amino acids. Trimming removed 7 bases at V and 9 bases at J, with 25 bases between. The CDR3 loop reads CASSPSQAQGGKKLFF. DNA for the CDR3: TGCGCCAGCTCTCCCTCGCAAGCGCAGGGTGGGAAAAAACTGTTTTTT.

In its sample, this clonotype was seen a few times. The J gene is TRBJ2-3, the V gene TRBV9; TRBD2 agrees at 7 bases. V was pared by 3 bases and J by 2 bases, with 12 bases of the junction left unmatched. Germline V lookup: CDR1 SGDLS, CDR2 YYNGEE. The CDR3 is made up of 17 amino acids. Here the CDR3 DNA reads TGTGCCAGCAGCGAGTGGGCTGGCGGGAGCCTCACAGATACGCAGTATTTT. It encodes CASSEWAGGSLTDTQYF.

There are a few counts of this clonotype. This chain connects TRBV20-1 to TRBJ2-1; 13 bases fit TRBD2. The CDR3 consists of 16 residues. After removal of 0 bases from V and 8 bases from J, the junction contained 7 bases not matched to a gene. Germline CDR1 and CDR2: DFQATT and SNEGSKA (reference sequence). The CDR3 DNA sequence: TGCAGTGCTAGAGATTCGGGACTAGCGGGAAGATATGAGCAGTTCTTC. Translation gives CSARDSGLAGRYEQFF.

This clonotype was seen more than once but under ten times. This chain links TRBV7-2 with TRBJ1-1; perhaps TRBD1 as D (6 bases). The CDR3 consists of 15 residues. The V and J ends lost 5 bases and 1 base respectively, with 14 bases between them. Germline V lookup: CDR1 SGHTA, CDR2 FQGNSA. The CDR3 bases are TGTGCCAGCAGCCCCGAGCAGGGGTGGAACACTGAAGCTTTCTTT. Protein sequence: CASSPEQGWNTEAFF.

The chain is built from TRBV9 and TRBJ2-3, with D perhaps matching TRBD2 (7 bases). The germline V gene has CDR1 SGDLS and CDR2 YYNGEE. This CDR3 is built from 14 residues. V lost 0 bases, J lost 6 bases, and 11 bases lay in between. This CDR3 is CASSVVGGPDTQYF. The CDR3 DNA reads TGTGCCAGCAGCGTAGTGGGGGGGCCGGATACGCAGTATTTT.

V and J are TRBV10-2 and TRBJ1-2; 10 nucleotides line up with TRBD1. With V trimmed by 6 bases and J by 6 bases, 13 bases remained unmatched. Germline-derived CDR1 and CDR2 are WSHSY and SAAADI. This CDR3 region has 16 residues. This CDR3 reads CASSLQFGTGENGYTF. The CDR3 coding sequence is TGCGCCAGCAGCCTACAATTCGGGACAGGGGAGAATGGCTACACCTTC.

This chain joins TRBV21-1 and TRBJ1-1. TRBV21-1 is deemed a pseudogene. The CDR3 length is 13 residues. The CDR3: CASILPDFTEAFF. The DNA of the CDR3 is TGTGCCAGCATCTTGCCGGATTTCACTGAAGCTTTCTTT.

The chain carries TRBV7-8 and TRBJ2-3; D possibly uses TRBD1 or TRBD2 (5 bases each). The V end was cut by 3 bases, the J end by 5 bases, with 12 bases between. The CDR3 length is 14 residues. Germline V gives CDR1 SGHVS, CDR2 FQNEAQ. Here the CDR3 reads CASSLGVGRDTQYF. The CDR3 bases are TGTGCCAGCAGCTTGGGGGTCGGCAGAGATACGCAGTATTTT. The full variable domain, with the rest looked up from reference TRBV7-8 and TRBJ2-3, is GAGVSQSPRYKVAKRGQDVALRCDPISGHVSLFWYQQALGQGPEFLTYFQNEAQLDKSGLPSDRFFAERPEGSVSTLKIQRTQQEDSAVYLCASSLGVGRDTQYFGPGTRLTVL.

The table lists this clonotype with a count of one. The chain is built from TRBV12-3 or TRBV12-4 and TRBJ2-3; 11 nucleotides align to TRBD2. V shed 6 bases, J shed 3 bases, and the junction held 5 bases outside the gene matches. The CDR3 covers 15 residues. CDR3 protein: CASRRLAGWTDTQYF. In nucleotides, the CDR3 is TGTGCCAGCAGGAGACTAGCGGGGTGGACAGATACGCAGTATTTT.

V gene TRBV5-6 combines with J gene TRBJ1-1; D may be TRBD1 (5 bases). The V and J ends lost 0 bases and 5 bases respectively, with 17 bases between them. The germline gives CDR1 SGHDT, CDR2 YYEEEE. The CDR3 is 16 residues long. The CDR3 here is CASSLEGWGRRTEAFF. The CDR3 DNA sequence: TGTGCCAGCAGCTTGGAAGGGTGGGGGAGAAGGACTGAAGCTTTCTTT.

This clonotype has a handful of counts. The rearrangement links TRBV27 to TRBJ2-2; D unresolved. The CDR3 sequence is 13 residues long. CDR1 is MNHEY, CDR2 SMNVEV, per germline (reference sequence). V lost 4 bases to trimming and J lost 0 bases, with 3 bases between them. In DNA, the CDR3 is TGTGCCAGCAGTTCTGCGAACACCGGGGAGCTGTTTTTT. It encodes CASSSANTGELFF.

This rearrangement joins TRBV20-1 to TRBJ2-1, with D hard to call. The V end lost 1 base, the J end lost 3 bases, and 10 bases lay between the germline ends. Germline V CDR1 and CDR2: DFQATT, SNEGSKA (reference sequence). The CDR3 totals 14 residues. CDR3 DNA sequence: TGCAGTGCTAGAGGTCCCGCCAGCTACAATGAGCAGTTCTTC. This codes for CSARGPASYNEQFF.

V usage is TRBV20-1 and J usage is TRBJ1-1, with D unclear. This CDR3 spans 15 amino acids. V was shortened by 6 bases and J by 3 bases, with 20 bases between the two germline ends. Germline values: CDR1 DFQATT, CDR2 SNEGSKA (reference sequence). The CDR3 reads CSALPQEGGDTEAFF. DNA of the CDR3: TGCAGTGCCCTCCCTCAAGAAGGAGGCGACACTGAAGCTTTCTTT.

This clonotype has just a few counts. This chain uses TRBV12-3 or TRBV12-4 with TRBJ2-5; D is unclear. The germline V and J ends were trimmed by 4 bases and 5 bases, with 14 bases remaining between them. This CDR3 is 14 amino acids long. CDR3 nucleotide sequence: TGTGCCAGCAGTTCCTCCTATGAAGGGGAGACCCAGTACTTC. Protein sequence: CASSSSYEGETQYF.

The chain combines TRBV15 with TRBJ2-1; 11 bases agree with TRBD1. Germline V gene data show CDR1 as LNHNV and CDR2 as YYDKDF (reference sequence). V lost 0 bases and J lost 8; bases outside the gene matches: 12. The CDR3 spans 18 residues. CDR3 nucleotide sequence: TGTGCCACCAGCAGAGATCGGTTTAGGACAGGGGGCCAACATGAGCAGTTCTTC. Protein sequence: CATSRDRFRTGGQHEQFF.